This T cell receptor beta chain was profiled in a study of T cell clonotyping in hematopoietic cell transplantation. The germline gives CDR1 SGHTA, CDR2 FQGNSA. CDR3 length: 15 residues. Trimming removed 3 bases from V and 1 base from J, with 12 bases in between. This table comes from immunoSEQ multiplex PCR, and its TCRdb copy is limited to in-frame clones, with some not included. The repertoire holds about 36,000 clones, with 90% to 95% as singletons. Noted time point: recipient sample about 28 days before transplant, after cytoreduction. The material sequenced was peripheral blood mononuclear cells, taken before stem cell transplant. This receptor was identified in a man aged 40-50 years with chronic myeloid leukemia. Some clones in this sample may be carry-over from other donors' samples. The V gene is TRBV7-2, the J gene TRBJ1-1; a weak D match, TRBD1 (5 bases). The CDR3 DNA reads TGTGCCAGCAGCTTTCGACAGCGAAGGAACACTGAAGCTTTCTTT. It is translated as CASSFRQRRNTEAFF.